This T cell receptor beta chain was captured in a study of T cells in Graves' hyperthyroidism and ophthalmopathy. This clonotype came up many times. Per germline, CDR1 LGHDT and CDR2 YNNKEL (reference sequence). The V segment lost 3 bases and the J segment 2 bases; nucleotides outside the gene matches: 0. The CDR3 spans 13 residues. TCR beta CDR3 sequences were amplified from RNA transcripts. When the TCR CDR3 underwent first-round RT-PCR, the HTBI primer set was used. TCRdb called the multiplex PCR reads again in MiXCR, with one record for every CDR3 protein. The sample includes over 500,000 distinct CDR3 sequences, 14% seen only once; the top ten take roughly 14%.

Sequenced input: blood. The source is a woman aged 35 to 49 with Graves' hyperthyroidism. The chain has TRBV3-1 and TRBJ2-7, with TRBD2 identical over 8 bases. The CDR3 DNA sequence: TGTGCCAGCAGCCAGGGACTAGCCTACGAGCAGTACTTC. Translated, it gives CASSQGLAYEQYF.